The next 21 T cell receptor beta chains were all read from a single sample in a study of CD8+ T cells in alopecia areata. RNA, once extracted, was reverse transcribed into cDNA for use as the sequencing template. This table comes from immunoSEQ multiplex PCR, and its TCRdb copy is limited to in-frame clones, with some not included. Counted here are roughly 230,000 clones, around 43% occurring once; the ten biggest clones make up over 2%. Treatment denoted: oral pan-JAK inhibitor, 5-10 mg twice daily. Sample: CD4+ T cells sorted from blood, taken at approximately week 39, from a patient treated with tofacitinib. The receptors were gathered from a human donor with alopecia areata.

This clone was observed a handful of times. The identical CDR3 is also encoded by other nucleotide sequences in the sample. This chain links TRBV7-8 with TRBJ1-1; 10 bases align to TRBD1. In germline, CDR1 is SGHVS, CDR2 FQNEAQ. Unmatched junction bases numbered 2, after V lost 8 bases and J lost 5 bases. The CDR3 consists of 12 residues. The CDR3 region has the DNA TGTGCCAGCGGGACAGGGGTTACTGAAGCTTTCTTT. Protein sequence: CASGTGVTEAFF.

The chain is built from TRBV30 and TRBJ2-2; D possibly corresponds to TRBD2 (5 bases). The V gene's germline CDR1 is GTSNPN and CDR2 SVGIG (reference sequence). The CDR3 runs 13 residues. With 3 bases removed from V and 5 bases from J, the gap between germline ends came to 10 bases. CDR3 bases: TGTGCCTGGAGACAAGGCGGGACCGGGGAGCTGTTTTTT. Translated, it gives CAWRQGGTGELFF.

The chain couples TRBV5-1 to TRBJ1-1; possible D gene TRBD1, 5 bases. The V and J ends lost 2 bases and 3 bases respectively, with 8 bases between them. The CDR3 has 13 amino acids. Germline assignment: CDR1 SGHRS and CDR2 YFSETQ. The chain's CDR3 is CASSLQADTEAFF. The CDR3 nucleotides read TGCGCCAGCAGCTTACAGGCCGACACTGAAGCTTTCTTT.

The sample holds a few counts of this clone. The genes are TRBV30 and TRBJ2-5; unclear D gene. Germline loops: CDR1 GTSNPN, CDR2 SVGIG (reference sequence). The CDR3 extends over 13 amino acids. Trimming removed 1 base from V and 5 bases from J, with 11 bases in between. The CDR3 DNA follows: TGTGCCTGGAGTGCTGGCTCCGCGGAGACCCAGTACTTC. Encoded protein: CAWSAGSAETQYF.

This clone turned up a few times. The V and J genes are TRBV4-1 and TRBJ2-7; 11 positions agree with TRBD2. Germline loops: CDR1 MGHRA, CDR2 YSYEKL. The CDR3 extends over 16 amino acids. V lost 0 bases to trimming and J lost 3 bases; unmatched junction nucleotides: 4. The CDR3 region has the DNA TGCGCCAGCAGCCAAGATGGGACTAGCGGATTCTACGAGCAGTACTTC. Translation: CASSQDGTSGFYEQYF.

The rearrangement uses TRBV29-1 and TRBJ2-7; the match to TRBD2 covers 11 bases. Germline CDR1 and CDR2: SQVTM and ANQGSEA. J gave up 3 bases and V 6 bases, and 16 bases lay outside the gene matches. The CDR3 contains 17 residues. The CDR3 reads CSVAGLAEGTDLYEQYF. The CDR3 DNA follows: TGCAGCGTGGCGGGACTAGCGGAGGGGACAGACCTCTACGAGCAGTACTTC.

The CDR3 here is CASSRAGGNPPGADTQYF. The CDR3 nucleotides are TGTGCCAGCAGTCGAGCGGGAGGCAACCCTCCTGGGGCAGATACGCAGTATTTT. The J gene is TRBJ2-3, the V gene TRBV21-1; TRBD2 is taken as the D call from the table, unchecked against the DNA. TRBV21-1 is labeled a pseudogene. The CDR3 spans 18 residues.

The J gene is TRBJ1-1, the V gene TRBV27; D is unclear. CDR1 is MNHEY and CDR2 is SMNVEV in the germline V gene (reference sequence). This CDR3 spans 17 amino acids. Trimming took 10 bases from V and 3 from J, leaving 27 bases between them. CDR3 DNA: TGTGCCAACCCACGACAATTGGAGTCCAATGGGGACACTGAAGCTTTCTTT. Translating gives CANPRQLESNGDTEAFF.

The table lists this clone with many counts. This sequence joins TRBV7-2 and TRBJ2-5; 10 bases are a match to TRBD2. The germline V gene has CDR1 SGHTA and CDR2 FQGNSA. Trimming removed 5 bases from V and 1 base from J; junction bases left unmatched: 16. CDR3 length equals 19 residues. CDR3: CASSLSASSGRWSQETQYF. The CDR3, as DNA: TGTGCCAGCAGCCTAAGTGCTTCTAGCGGGAGATGGAGCCAAGAGACCCAGTACTTC.

This chain links TRBV4-2 with TRBJ1-1; D unresolved. The CDR3 is 13 amino acids. V was shortened by 4 bases and J by 4 bases, with 10 bases between the two germline ends. Germline loops: CDR1 LGHNA, CDR2 YNFKEQ. The CDR3 coding sequence is TGTGCCAGCAGCCCGCTGGCGGTCACTGAAGCTTTCTTT. Amino acids: CASSPLAVTEAFF.

The gene calls are TRBV6-6 and TRBJ2-7; D gene ambiguous. V was pared by 2 bases and J by 1 base, with 6 bases between. Germline V gene lookup returns CDR1 MNHNY and CDR2 SVGAGI (reference sequence). There are 13 residues in the CDR3. The CDR3 protein is CASSYRQSYEQYF. The CDR3 DNA reads TGTGCCAGCAGTTACCGGCAGTCCTACGAGCAGTACTTC.

V usage is TRBV5-6 and J usage is TRBJ2-5, with D perhaps TRBD1 (5 bases). The CDR3 sequence is 14 residues long. V gave up 0 bases and J gave up 6 bases, with 12 bases separating them. CDR1 is SGHDT and CDR2 is YYEEEE in the germline V gene. CDR3 sequence (DNA): TGTGCCAGCAGCTTGGGGCAGGGCACGAAGACCCAGTACTTC. Protein product: CASSLGQGTKTQYF.

This chain connects TRBV19 to TRBJ2-1; 8 bases line up with TRBD2. V lost 3 bases, J lost 2 bases, and 0 bases stayed unmatched. CDR3 length: 14 residues. Germline CDR1 is LNHDA and CDR2 is SQIVND (reference sequence). In DNA, the CDR3 is TGTGCCAGTAGTATGGGACTAGCCTACAATGAGCAGTTCTTC. It specifies CASSMGLAYNEQFF.

The chain combines TRBV29-1 with TRBJ1-4; 10 bases align to TRBD1. Germline-derived CDR1 and CDR2 are SQVTM and ANQGSEA. This CDR3 has 13 amino acids. V was clipped by 7 bases and J by 7 bases; unmatched bases: 6. The CDR3 nucleotides read TGCAGCGGCCGGGACAGGGGAGGTGAAAAACTGTTTTTT. The encoded protein is CSGRDRGGEKLFF.

A single count supports this clone. The chain combines TRBV15 with TRBJ2-7, with TRBD1 identical over 10 bases. CDR1 is LNHNV, CDR2 YYDKDF, per germline (reference sequence). The V segment lost 4 bases and the J segment 6 bases; nucleotides outside the gene matches: 6. The CDR3 is 14 residues long. The chain's CDR3 is CATSKGQGLGEQYF. The CDR3 DNA follows: TGTGCCACCAGCAAGGGACAGGGGCTTGGCGAGCAGTACTTC.

The rearrangement uses TRBV30 and TRBJ1-1; D uncertain. Germline-derived CDR1 and CDR2 are GTSNPN and SVGIG (reference sequence). There are 13 residues in the CDR3. V was shortened by 2 bases and J by 4 bases, with 11 bases between the two germline ends. The CDR3 DNA sequence: TGTGCCTGGAGTCGAAGCAGATTCACTGAAGCTTTCTTT. Translation gives CAWSRSRFTEAFF.

The chain links TRBV7-2 to TRBJ2-6; a possible D gene is TRBD1 (6 bases). There are 19 residues in the CDR3. With 4 bases removed from V and 0 bases from J, the gap between germline ends came to 19 bases. Germline CDR1 is SGHTA and CDR2 is FQGNSA. The CDR3 nucleotides are TGTGCCAGCAGCTCTTTTACAGGGCGAACCATCTCTGGGGCCAACGTCCTGACTTTC. This sequence encodes CASSSFTGRTISGANVLTF.

This clone turned up a few times. This CDR3 reads CASSRTLKETQYF. In DNA, the CDR3 is TGTGCCAGCAGTCGAACGCTTAAAGAGACCCAGTACTTC. The chain couples TRBV27 to TRBJ2-5, with D hard to call. Germline-derived CDR1 and CDR2 are MNHEY and SMNVEV (reference sequence). This CDR3 region has 13 residues. Trimming took off 5 bases at V and 3 bases at J, with 10 bases between the two ends.

The chain combines TRBV19 with TRBJ2-6, with 8 bases matching TRBD1. J gave up 2 bases and V 9 bases, and 6 bases lay outside the gene matches. This CDR3 is built from 15 residues. Germline V gene sequence: CDR1 LNHDA, CDR2 SQIVND (reference sequence). CDR3 region: CASLSGGTGANVLTF. CDR3 DNA: TGTGCCAGCCTTTCAGGGGGCACTGGGGCCAACGTCCTGACTTTC.

This clone was counted only a few times. This chain links TRBV15 with TRBJ1-5, with D maybe TRBD1 (5 bases). V shed 2 bases and J shed 7 bases, with 12 bases lying between them. The CDR3 loop spans 14 amino acids. Germline V gene data show CDR1 as LNHNV and CDR2 as YYDKDF (reference sequence). In DNA, the CDR3 is TGTGCCACCAGCAGATCGGGGGGATGGCAGCCCCAGCATTTT. Amino acids: CATSRSGGWQPQHF.

This clone was counted a few times. The rearrangement uses TRBV2 and TRBJ2-3; 8 bases agree with TRBD1. The CDR3 covers 14 residues. After removal of 5 bases from V and 7 bases from J, the junction contained 8 bases not matched to a gene. In germline, CDR1 is SNHLY, CDR2 FYNNEI. CDR3 in DNA: TGTGCCAGCAGTCAAGACAGGGGCGTGAATACGCAGTATTTT. Translating it yields CASSQDRGVNTQYF.